These 4 T cell receptor beta chains were all obtained from the same sample, sequenced in a study of glioma-infiltrating T cells. Using RNA template, CDR3s of TCR alpha and beta were amplified with iRepertoire arm-PCR. TCRdb redid the calling of the multiplex PCR reads with MiXCR, one entry per CDR3 protein. The sample yields approximately 400,000 distinct CDR3 sequences, more than 35% seen once. Sequences were obtained from glioma tissue, nonneoplastic brain tissue, or PBMCs (not recorded which). The origin of the receptors is a human donor with low-grade glioma or glioblastoma, undergoing nonglioma brain surgery, or in good health (not recorded which).

The V call is TRBV20-1, the J call TRBJ2-1, with 11 positions matching TRBD2. V trimming: 0 bases; J trimming: 5 bases; junction bases outside the gene matches: 6. CDR1 is DFQATT and CDR2 is SNEGSKA in the germline V gene (reference sequence). The CDR3 spans 16 residues. CDR3 DNA sequence: TGCAGTGCTAGAGACCTTACTAGCGGGAGTAACAATGAGCAGTTCTTC. The encoded protein is CSARDLTSGSNNEQFF.

This clonotype was counted a single time. This sequence joins TRBV2 and TRBJ1-2, with 8 bases lining up with TRBD1. From germline, CDR1 is SNHLY and CDR2 FYNNEI. J was trimmed by 8 bases and V by 3 bases; bases with no gene match: 8. The CDR3 contains 14 residues. CDR3 in amino acids: CASSEAWTGRGYTF. Here the CDR3 DNA reads TGTGCCAGCAGTGAGGCCTGGACAGGGAGAGGCTACACCTTC.

The chain combines TRBV7-2 with TRBJ1-4; 7 bases line up with TRBD1. The V gene's germline CDR1 is SGHTA and CDR2 FQGNSA. V shed 6 bases and J 2 bases; nucleotides not matched to a gene: 12. The CDR3 extends over 17 amino acids. The CDR3 nucleotides read TGTGCCAGCAGATATACCGGGACAGTTGTGACTAATGAAAAACTGTTTTTT. Its translation is CASRYTGTVVTNEKLFF.

This chain connects TRBV29-1 to TRBJ2-1; no reliable D call. In germline, CDR1 is SQVTM, CDR2 ANQGSEA. Trimming removed 1 base from V and 6 bases from J, with 10 bases in between. The CDR3 loop spans 13 amino acids. The DNA for the CDR3 is TGCAGCGTTGAAGCCCTAGGACCCAATGAGCAGTTCTTC. It codes for CSVEALGPNEQFF.